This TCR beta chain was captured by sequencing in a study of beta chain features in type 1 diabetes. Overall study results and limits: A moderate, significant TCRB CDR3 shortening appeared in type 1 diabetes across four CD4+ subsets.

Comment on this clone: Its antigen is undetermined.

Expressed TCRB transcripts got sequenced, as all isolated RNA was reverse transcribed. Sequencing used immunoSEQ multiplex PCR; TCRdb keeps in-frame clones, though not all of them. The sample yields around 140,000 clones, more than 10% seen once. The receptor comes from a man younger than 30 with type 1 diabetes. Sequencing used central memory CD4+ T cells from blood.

The CDR3 here is CASSQDPGRSYEQYF. The CDR3 DNA reads as TGTGCCAGCAGCCAAGATCCCGGGCGCTCCTACGAGCAGTACTTC. This chain joins TRBV5-4 and TRBJ2-7; D call uncertain. The CDR3 contains 15 residues. Trimming pared 4 bases from V and 0 bases from J, leaving 14 bases between. The germline V gene encodes CDR1 SGHNT and CDR2 YYREEE (reference sequence).